Below, one T cell receptor beta chain is given with its context. The target antigen is unknown. The sample originates from a study of T cells in Graves' hyperthyroidism and ophthalmopathy. Findings and caveats of the study: The model anticipated ophthalmopathy a median around six months pre-onset. Blood also contained most expanded thyroid clonotypes above 0.001.

The CDR3 covers 14 residues. The germline V and J ends were trimmed by 2 bases and 7 bases, with 15 bases remaining between them. Germline V CDR1 and CDR2: SGHTA, FQGNSA. Researchers took RNA transcripts and amplified the TCR beta CDR3 regions from them. TCR CDR3 underwent first-round RT-PCR with the HTBI primer set. TCRdb used MiXCR to reprocess the multiplex PCR reads, holding one entry per CDR3 protein. Here the sample spans about 640,000 distinct CDR3 sequences, less than 25% being singletons. Uncontrolled infection, other autoimmune disease, pregnancy or lactation excluded patients. It was roughly 10 ml of fresh peripheral blood that supplied the PBMCs.

Sequenced: blood. The TCR sequence derives from a young man with Graves' ophthalmopathy. This sequence joins TRBV7-2 and TRBJ2-7, with unresolved D. The CDR3 nucleotides are TGTGCCAGCAGCTTACGACTTCAGACCGGGGAGCAGTACTTC. The encoded protein is CASSLRLQTGEQYF.